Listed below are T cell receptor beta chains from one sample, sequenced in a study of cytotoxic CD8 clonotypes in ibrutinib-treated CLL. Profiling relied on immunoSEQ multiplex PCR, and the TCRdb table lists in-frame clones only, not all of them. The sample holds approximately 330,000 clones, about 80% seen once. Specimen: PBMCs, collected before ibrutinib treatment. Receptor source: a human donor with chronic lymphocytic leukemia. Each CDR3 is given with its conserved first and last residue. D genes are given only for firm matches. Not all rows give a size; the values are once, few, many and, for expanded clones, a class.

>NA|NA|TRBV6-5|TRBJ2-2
CASSFAGTGELFF
TGTGCCAGCAGTTTTGCAGGGACCGGGGAGCTGTTTTTT
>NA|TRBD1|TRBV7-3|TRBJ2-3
CASSLTGDRVDTQYF
TGTGCCAGCAGCTTAACCGGGGACAGGGTGGATACGCAGTATTTT
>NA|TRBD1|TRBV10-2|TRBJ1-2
CASRGGQGIGYTF
TGCGCCAGCAGGGGAGGACAGGGGATTGGCTACACCTTC
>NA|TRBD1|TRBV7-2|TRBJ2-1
CASSRPLTGSSYNEQFF
TGTGCCAGCAGTCGCCCCTTGACAGGGAGCTCCTACAATGAGCAGTTCTTC
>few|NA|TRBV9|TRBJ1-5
CASSVSGYSNQPQHF
TGTGCCAGCAGCGTAAGCGGATATAGCAATCAGCCCCAGCATTTT
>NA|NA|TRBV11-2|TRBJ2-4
CASSNRDLGIQYF
TGTGCCAGCAGCAACCGGGACTTGGGCATTCAGTACTTC
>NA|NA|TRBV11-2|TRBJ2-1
CASSLDPPRPYNEQFF
TGTGCCAGCAGCTTAGATCCGCCAAGACCCTACAATGAGCAGTTCTTC
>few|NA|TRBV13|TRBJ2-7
CASSLGSGLGNSYEQYF
TGTGCCAGCAGCTTAGGCTCAGGACTGGGGAACTCCTACGAGCAGTACTTC
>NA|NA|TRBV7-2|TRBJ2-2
CASSLIGGANTGELFF
TGTGCCAGCAGCTTGATAGGCGGGGCGAACACCGGGGAGCTGTTTTTT
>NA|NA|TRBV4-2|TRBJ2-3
CASSPGLGDTQYF
TGTGCCAGCAGCCCCGGGCTGGGGGATACGCAGTATTTT
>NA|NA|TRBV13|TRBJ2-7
CASSSDSTYEQYF
TGTGCCAGCAGCTCGGACTCAACCTACGAGCAGTACTTC
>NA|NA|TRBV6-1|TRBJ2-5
CASARGTVETQYF
TGTGCCAGCGCGCGAGGGACGGTTGAGACCCAGTACTTC
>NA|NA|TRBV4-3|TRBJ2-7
CASSQVGTYEQYF
TGCGCCAGCAGCCAAGTTGGGACCTACGAGCAGTACTTC
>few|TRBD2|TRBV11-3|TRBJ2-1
CASSLEIGLAGASEQFF
TGTGCCAGCAGCTTAGAGATTGGACTAGCGGGAGCCAGTGAGCAGTTCTTC
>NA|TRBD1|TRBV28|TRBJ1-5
CASSTRTGGRQPQHF
TGTGCCAGCAGTACCCGGACAGGGGGCAGGCAGCCCCAGCATTTT